These T cell receptor beta chains were read from a single sample in a study of Tregs in tolerant kidney transplant recipients. TCRdb's copy holds only in-frame clones and misses some; the assay was immunoSEQ multiplex PCR. The sample includes 75,000 to 100,000 clones, roughly 93% of them seen just once. The source was CD4+ T cells from blood (PBMCs), collected 12 months after the transplant. These receptors originate from a human patient who received a combined kidney and bone marrow transplant. Some T cells may be graft donor cells. CDR3s include the opening cysteine and the closing phenylalanine or tryptophan. D genes are given only for firm matches. Size is omitted from some rows. Given values are once, few, many or a class for expanded clones.

abundance: NA
j_gene: TRBJ1-1
d_gene: NA
v_gene: TRBV6-6
CDR3aa: CASSYGSGHSAEAFF
CDR3nt: TGTGCCAGCAGTTACGGGTCAGGACACTCCGCGGAAGCTTTCTTT

abundance: once
j_gene: TRBJ1-4
d_gene: TRBD1
v_gene: TRBV5-1
CDR3aa: CASSLGRGLSATNEKLFF
CDR3nt: TGCGCCAGCAGCTTGGGCAGGGGGTTATCGGCAACTAATGAAAAACTGTTTTTT

abundance: NA
j_gene: TRBJ1-4
d_gene: NA
v_gene: TRBV23-1
CDR3aa: CASSQSPPLGEKLFF
CDR3nt: TGCGCCAGCAGTCAATCTCCCCCCCTAGGTGAAAAACTGTTTTTT

abundance: NA
j_gene: TRBJ1-2
d_gene: TRBD1
v_gene: TRBV5-1
CDR3aa: CASRAGTESNYGYTF
CDR3nt: TGCGCCAGCAGGGCAGGGACAGAATCTAACTATGGCTACACCTTC

abundance: NA
j_gene: TRBJ1-2
d_gene: NA
v_gene: TRBV5-4
CDR3aa: CASSLGALVNYGYTF
CDR3nt: TGTGCCAGCAGCTTGGGGGCGTTGGTTAACTATGGCTACACCTTC

abundance: NA
j_gene: TRBJ1-2
d_gene: NA
v_gene: TRBV6-5
CDR3aa: CASSLQPGRGSGYTF
CDR3nt: TGTGCCAGCAGTTTACAACCGGGAAGGGGGTCTGGCTACACCTTC

abundance: NA
j_gene: TRBJ1-2
d_gene: NA
v_gene: TRBV5-1
CDR3aa: CASSFTENYGYTF
CDR3nt: TGCGCCAGCAGCTTTACAGAGAACTATGGCTACACCTTC

abundance: NA
j_gene: TRBJ2-3
d_gene: NA
v_gene: TRBV30
CDR3aa: CAWGGSTDTQYF
CDR3nt: TGTGCCTGGGGAGGTAGCACAGATACGCAGTATTTT

abundance: NA
j_gene: TRBJ1-5
d_gene: NA
v_gene: TRBV6-5
CDR3aa: CASRRDSVGPQHF
CDR3nt: TGTGCCAGCAGGCGAGACAGCGTAGGGCCCCAGCATTTT

abundance: NA
j_gene: TRBJ2-7
d_gene: NA
v_gene: TRBV19
CDR3aa: CASSKGSLGVYEQYF
CDR3nt: TGTGCCAGTAGTAAGGGCAGTCTGGGAGTCTACGAGCAGTACTTC

abundance: few
j_gene: TRBJ2-3
d_gene: NA
v_gene: TRBV29-1
CDR3aa: CSVVRRGADTQYF
CDR3nt: TGCAGCGTTGTTCGTAGGGGTGCAGATACGCAGTATTTT

abundance: NA
j_gene: TRBJ1-6
d_gene: TRBD1
v_gene: TRBV10-3
CDR3aa: CAISETGDLSPLHF
CDR3nt: TGTGCCATCAGTGAGACAGGGGATCTTTCACCCCTCCACTTT

abundance: few
j_gene: TRBJ1-4
d_gene: TRBD1
v_gene: TRBV19
CDR3aa: CASSPGGSLDEKLFF
CDR3nt: TGTGCCAGTAGTCCAGGGGGGAGCCTGGACGAAAAACTGTTTTTT

abundance: NA
j_gene: TRBJ2-3
d_gene: NA
v_gene: TRBV13
CDR3aa: CASSPVLSGWRSSTDTQYF
CDR3nt: TGTGCCAGCAGCCCCGTTCTTTCTGGATGGCGGTCCTCCACAGATACGCAGTATTTT

abundance: NA
j_gene: TRBJ2-5
d_gene: NA
v_gene: TRBV7-8
CDR3aa: CASSSGLQRSETQYF
CDR3nt: TGTGCCAGCAGCTCGGGACTGCAGCGATCAGAGACCCAGTACTTC

abundance: NA
j_gene: TRBJ1-3
d_gene: NA
v_gene: TRBV19
CDR3aa: CASKMGAEVFGNTIYF
CDR3nt: TGTGCCAGTAAGATGGGGGCGGAAGTCTTTGGAAACACCATATATTTT

abundance: NA
j_gene: TRBJ1-5
d_gene: TRBD1
v_gene: TRBV4-2
CDR3aa: CASSQGMGQGNNQPQHF
CDR3nt: TGTGCCAGCAGCCAAGGGATGGGACAGGGGAACAATCAGCCCCAGCATTTT

abundance: NA
j_gene: TRBJ2-1
d_gene: NA
v_gene: TRBV18
CDR3aa: CASSPSVGEQFF
CDR3nt: TGTGCCAGCTCGCCTAGCGTAGGAGAGCAGTTCTTC

abundance: NA
j_gene: TRBJ2-3
d_gene: NA
v_gene: TRBV7-2
CDR3aa: CASSFQSGAASTDTQYF
CDR3nt: TGTGCCAGCAGCTTTCAGAGTGGTGCGGCCAGCACAGATACGCAGTATTTT

abundance: NA
j_gene: TRBJ2-7
d_gene: TRBD1
v_gene: TRBV6-1
CDR3aa: CASRVRTGGTYEQYF
CDR3nt: TGTGCCAGCAGGGTGAGGACAGGGGGCACCTACGAGCAGTACTTC

abundance: NA
j_gene: TRBJ2-1
d_gene: NA
v_gene: TRBV2
CDR3aa: CASRYRKNNEQFF
CDR3nt: TGTGCCAGCAGGTACAGGAAAAACAATGAGCAGTTCTTC

abundance: NA
j_gene: TRBJ1-5
d_gene: NA
v_gene: TRBV19
CDR3aa: CASGRDINQPQHF
CDR3nt: TGTGCCAGTGGCAGGGATATCAATCAGCCCCAGCATTTT

abundance: NA
j_gene: TRBJ2-3
d_gene: TRBD1
v_gene: TRBV4-3
CDR3aa: CASSARTGGTDTQYF
CDR3nt: TGCGCCAGCAGCGCCCGGACAGGAGGCACAGATACGCAGTATTTT

abundance: NA
j_gene: TRBJ2-7
d_gene: NA
v_gene: TRBV7-2
CDR3aa: CASSFSGYEQYF
CDR3nt: TGTGCCAGCAGCTTCTCAGGCTACGAGCAGTACTTC

abundance: NA
j_gene: TRBJ1-6
d_gene: TRBD1
v_gene: TRBV5-1
CDR3aa: CASSLPGTGDSPLHF
CDR3nt: TGCGCCAGCAGCCTACCCGGGACAGGGGATTCACCCCTCCACTTT

abundance: NA
j_gene: TRBJ2-5
d_gene: NA
v_gene: TRBV27
CDR3aa: CASSQNRVETQYF
CDR3nt: TGTGCCAGCAGTCAAAACAGGGTAGAGACCCAGTACTTC

abundance: NA
j_gene: TRBJ2-3
d_gene: NA
v_gene: TRBV9
CDR3aa: CASSRDRDTQYF
CDR3nt: TGTGCCAGCAGCCGCGATCGTGATACGCAGTATTTT

abundance: NA
j_gene: TRBJ1-2
d_gene: NA
v_gene: TRBV6-5
CDR3aa: CASSRRYAGTYGYTF
CDR3nt: TGTGCCAGCAGTAGGAGGTACGCGGGAACCTATGGCTACACCTTC

abundance: NA
j_gene: TRBJ2-5
d_gene: NA
v_gene: TRBV11-3
CDR3aa: CASSRRETQYF
CDR3nt: TGTGCCAGCAGTCGTCGGGAGACCCAGTACTTC

abundance: NA
j_gene: TRBJ1-1
d_gene: TRBD1
v_gene: TRBV14
CDR3aa: CASSQERDRRLRTEAFF
CDR3nt: TGTGCCAGCAGCCAAGAAAGGGACAGGAGGTTGAGGACTGAAGCTTTCTTT

abundance: NA
j_gene: TRBJ1-3
d_gene: NA
v_gene: TRBV19
CDR3aa: CASSSRASGNTIYF
CDR3nt: TGTGCCAGTAGTTCCAGGGCCTCTGGAAACACCATATATTTT

abundance: NA
j_gene: TRBJ1-5
d_gene: NA
v_gene: TRBV28
CDR3aa: CAITTDGNGNQPQHF
CDR3nt: TGTGCCATCACGACAGACGGAAACGGGAATCAGCCCCAGCATTTT

abundance: NA
j_gene: TRBJ2-3
d_gene: NA
v_gene: TRBV7-9
CDR3aa: CASSMHWETLTDTQYF
CDR3nt: TGTGCCAGCAGCATGCATTGGGAGACCCTCACAGATACGCAGTATTTT

abundance: NA
j_gene: TRBJ2-1
d_gene: TRBD2
v_gene: TRBV7-2
CDR3aa: CASSFRLAAYYNEQFF
CDR3nt: TGTGCCAGCAGCTTCCGACTAGCGGCTTATTACAATGAGCAGTTCTTC

abundance: NA
j_gene: TRBJ2-7
d_gene: TRBD1
v_gene: TRBV5-1
CDR3aa: CASSLSGTGEDEQYF
CDR3nt: TGCGCCAGCAGCTTGTCGGGGACAGGTGAGGACGAGCAGTACTTC